This T cell receptor beta chain originates from a study of blood T cell repertoires in COVID-19. V gave up 0 bases and J gave up 4 bases, with 23 bases separating them. Per the germline V gene, CDR1 is MNHEY and CDR2 is SVGEGT. There are 19 residues in the CDR3. The assay was immunoSEQ multiplex PCR, and TCRdb's table has in-frame clones only and misses some. The table shows 110,000 to 150,000 clones, with more than 65% occurring only once. This clonotype originated in a man aged 80 or over with acute or convalescent COVID-19. The sequenced material came from peripheral blood. This chain connects TRBV6-2 or TRBV6-3 to TRBJ2-3; tentative D call: TRBD1 (6 bases). The CDR3 DNA is TGTGCCAGCAGTTACTCGGGGGCACGGAACCGGGTAGTTTCAGATACGCAGTATTTT. Protein sequence: CASSYSGARNRVVSDTQYF.